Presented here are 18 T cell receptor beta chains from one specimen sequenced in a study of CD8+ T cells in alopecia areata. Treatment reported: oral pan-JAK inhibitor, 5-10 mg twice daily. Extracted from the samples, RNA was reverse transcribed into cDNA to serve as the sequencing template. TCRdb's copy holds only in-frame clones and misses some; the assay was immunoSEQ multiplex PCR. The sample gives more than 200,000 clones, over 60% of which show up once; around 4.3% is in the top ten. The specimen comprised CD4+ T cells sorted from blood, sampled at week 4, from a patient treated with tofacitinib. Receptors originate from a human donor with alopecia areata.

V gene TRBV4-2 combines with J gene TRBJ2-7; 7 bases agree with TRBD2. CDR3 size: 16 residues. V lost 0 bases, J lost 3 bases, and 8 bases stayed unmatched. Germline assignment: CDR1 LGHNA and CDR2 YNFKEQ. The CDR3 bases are TGTGCCAGCAGCCAAGATCAGATAGCGGGCCACTACGAGCAGTACTTC. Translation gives CASSQDQIAGHYEQYF.

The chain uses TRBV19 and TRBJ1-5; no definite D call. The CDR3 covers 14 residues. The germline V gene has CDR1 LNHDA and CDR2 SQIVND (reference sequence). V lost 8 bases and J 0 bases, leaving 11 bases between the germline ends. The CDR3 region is CASGATYSNQPQHF. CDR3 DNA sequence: TGTGCCAGTGGCGCGACATATAGCAATCAGCCCCAGCATTTT.

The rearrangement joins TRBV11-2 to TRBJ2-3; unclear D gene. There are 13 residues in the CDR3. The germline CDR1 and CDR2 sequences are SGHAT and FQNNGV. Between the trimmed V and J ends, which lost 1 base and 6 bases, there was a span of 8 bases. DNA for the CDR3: TGTGCCAGCAGCTTAGGAGGTTGGGATACGCAGTATTTT. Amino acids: CASSLGGWDTQYF. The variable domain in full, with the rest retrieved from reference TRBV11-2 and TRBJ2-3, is EAGVAQSPRYKIIEKRQSVAFWCNPISGHATLYWYQQILGQGPKLLIQFQNNGVVDDSQLPKDRFSAERLKGVDSTLKIQPAKLEDSAVYLCASSLGGWDTQYFGPGTRLTVL.

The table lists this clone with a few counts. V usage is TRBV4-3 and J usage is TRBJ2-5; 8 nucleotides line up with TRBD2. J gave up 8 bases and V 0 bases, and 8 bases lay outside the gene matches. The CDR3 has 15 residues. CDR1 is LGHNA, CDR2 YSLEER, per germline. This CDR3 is CASSQDLNSGRTQYF. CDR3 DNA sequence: TGCGCCAGCAGCCAAGATCTAAACAGCGGGAGAACCCAGTACTTC.

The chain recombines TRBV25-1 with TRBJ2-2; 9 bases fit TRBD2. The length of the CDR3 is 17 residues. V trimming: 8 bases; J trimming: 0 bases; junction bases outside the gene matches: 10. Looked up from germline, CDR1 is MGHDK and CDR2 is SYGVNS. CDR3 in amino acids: CASSAAGGPANTGELFF. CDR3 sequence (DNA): TGTGCCAGCTCCGCAGCGGGGGGCCCCGCGAACACCGGGGAGCTGTTTTTT.

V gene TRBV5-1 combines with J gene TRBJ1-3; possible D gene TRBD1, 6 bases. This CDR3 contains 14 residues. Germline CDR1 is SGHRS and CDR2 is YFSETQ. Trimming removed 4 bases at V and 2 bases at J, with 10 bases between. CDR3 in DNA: TGCGCCAGCAGCCTGGGACAAGCTGGAAACACCATATATTTT. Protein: CASSLGQAGNTIYF.

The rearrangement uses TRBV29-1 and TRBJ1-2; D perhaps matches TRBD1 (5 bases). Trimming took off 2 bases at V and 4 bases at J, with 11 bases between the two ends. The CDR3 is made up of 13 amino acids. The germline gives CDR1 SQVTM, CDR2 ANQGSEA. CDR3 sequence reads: CSVERDPSYGYTF. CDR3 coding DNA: TGCAGCGTTGAACGGGACCCCTCCTATGGCTACACCTTC.

The CDR3 reads CSVPDNSPLHF. The CDR3 coding sequence is TGCAGCGTTCCAGATAATTCACCCCTCCACTTT. The chain links TRBV29-1 to TRBJ1-6; D remains ambiguous. The V gene's germline CDR1 is SQVTM and CDR2 ANQGSEA. V lost 5 bases and J lost 5, with 4 bases in between. The CDR3 is 11 residues long.

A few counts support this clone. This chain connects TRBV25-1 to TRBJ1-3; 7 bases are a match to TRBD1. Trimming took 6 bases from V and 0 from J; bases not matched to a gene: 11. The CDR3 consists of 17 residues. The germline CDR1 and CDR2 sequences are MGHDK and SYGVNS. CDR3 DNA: TGTGCCAGCAGCAGCGGGTTGGGGACAGCCTCTGGAAACACCATATATTTT. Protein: CASSSGLGTASGNTIYF.

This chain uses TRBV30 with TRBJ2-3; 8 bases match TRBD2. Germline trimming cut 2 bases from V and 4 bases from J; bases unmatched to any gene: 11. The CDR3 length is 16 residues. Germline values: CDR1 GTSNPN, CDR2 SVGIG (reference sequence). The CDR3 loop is CAWSPPYAGGSDTQYF. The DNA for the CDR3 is TGTGCCTGGAGTCCCCCATATGCGGGGGGTTCAGATACGCAGTATTTT.

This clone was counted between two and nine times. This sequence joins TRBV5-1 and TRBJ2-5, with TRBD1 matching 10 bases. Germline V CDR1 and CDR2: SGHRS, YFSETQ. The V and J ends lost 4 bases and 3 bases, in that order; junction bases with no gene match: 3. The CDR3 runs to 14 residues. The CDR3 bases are TGCGCCAGCAGCCCCGGGACAGGGGAAGAGACCCAGTACTTC. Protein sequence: CASSPGTGEETQYF.

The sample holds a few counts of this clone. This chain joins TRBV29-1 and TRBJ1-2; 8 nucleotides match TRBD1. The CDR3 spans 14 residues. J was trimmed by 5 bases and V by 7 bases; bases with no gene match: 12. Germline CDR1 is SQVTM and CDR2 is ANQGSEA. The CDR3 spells CSAGGQARGYGYTF. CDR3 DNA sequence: TGCAGCGCCGGGGGACAGGCTAGAGGATATGGCTACACCTTC.

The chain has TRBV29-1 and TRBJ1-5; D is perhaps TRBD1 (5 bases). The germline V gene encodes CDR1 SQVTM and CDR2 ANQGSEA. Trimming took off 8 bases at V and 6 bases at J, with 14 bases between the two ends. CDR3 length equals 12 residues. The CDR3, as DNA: TGCAGCTATTCCAGGGCTGGTCAGCCCCAGCATTTT. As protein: CSYSRAGQPQHF.

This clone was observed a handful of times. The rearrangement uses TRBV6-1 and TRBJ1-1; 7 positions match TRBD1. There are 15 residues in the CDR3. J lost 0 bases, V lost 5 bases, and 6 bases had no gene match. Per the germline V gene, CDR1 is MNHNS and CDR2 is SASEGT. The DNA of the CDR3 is TGTGCCAGCAGTCCCTCCGGGACAGTGAACACTGAAGCTTTCTTT. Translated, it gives CASSPSGTVNTEAFF.

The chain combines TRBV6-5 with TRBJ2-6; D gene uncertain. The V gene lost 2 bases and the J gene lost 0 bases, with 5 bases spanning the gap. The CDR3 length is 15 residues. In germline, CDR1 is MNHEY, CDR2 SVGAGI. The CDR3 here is CASSYLISGANVLTF. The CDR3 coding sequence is TGTGCCAGCAGTTACCTGATCTCTGGGGCCAACGTCCTGACTTTC.

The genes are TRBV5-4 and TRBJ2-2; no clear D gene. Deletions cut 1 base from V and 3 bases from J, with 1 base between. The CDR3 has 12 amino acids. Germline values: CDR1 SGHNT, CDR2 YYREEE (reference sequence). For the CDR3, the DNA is TGTGCCAGCAGCTTGTACACCGGGGAGCTGTTTTTT. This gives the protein CASSLYTGELFF. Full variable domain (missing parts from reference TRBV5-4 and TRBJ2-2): ETGVTQSPTHLIKTRGQQVTLRCSSQSGHNTVSWYQQALGQGPQFIFQYYREEENGRGNFPPRFSGLQFPNYSSELNVNALELDDSALYLCASSLYTGELFFGEGSRLTVL.

CDR3: CASSHRPGLGGTDTQYF. The CDR3 nucleotides read TGCGCCAGCAGCCACCGGCCGGGACTGGGAGGGACAGATACGCAGTATTTT. The V gene is TRBV4-3, the J gene TRBJ2-3, with 7 bases aligning to TRBD2. Germline V gene sequence: CDR1 LGHNA, CDR2 YSLEER. V shed 3 bases, J shed 3 bases, and the junction held 12 bases outside the gene matches. The CDR3 is made up of 17 amino acids.

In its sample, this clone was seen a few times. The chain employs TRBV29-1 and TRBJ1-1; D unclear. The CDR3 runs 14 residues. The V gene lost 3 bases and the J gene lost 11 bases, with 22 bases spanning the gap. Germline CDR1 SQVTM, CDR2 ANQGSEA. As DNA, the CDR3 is TGCAGCGTTGACGGAGGTGCGTATAAGGGTCGTGCTTTCTTT. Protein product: CSVDGGAYKGRAFF.